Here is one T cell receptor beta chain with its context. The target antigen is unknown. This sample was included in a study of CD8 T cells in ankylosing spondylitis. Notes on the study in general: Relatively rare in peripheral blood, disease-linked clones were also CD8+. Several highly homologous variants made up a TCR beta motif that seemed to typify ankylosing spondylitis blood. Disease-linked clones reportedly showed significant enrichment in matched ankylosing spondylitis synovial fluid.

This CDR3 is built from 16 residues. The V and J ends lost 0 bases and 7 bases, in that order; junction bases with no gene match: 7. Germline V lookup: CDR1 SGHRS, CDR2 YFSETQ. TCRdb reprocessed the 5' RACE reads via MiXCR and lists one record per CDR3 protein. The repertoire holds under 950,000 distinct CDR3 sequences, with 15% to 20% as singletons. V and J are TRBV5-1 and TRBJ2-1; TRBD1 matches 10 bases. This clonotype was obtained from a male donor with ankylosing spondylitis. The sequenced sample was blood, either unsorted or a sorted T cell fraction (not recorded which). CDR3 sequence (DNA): TGCGCCAGCAGCTTGGGAGGACAGGGGGGAGGTAATGAGCAGTTCTTC. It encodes CASSLGGQGGGNEQFF.